This TCR beta chain was identified in a study of radiation and T cells in renal cell carcinoma. Study outcomes and limitations: Top tumor clonotypes rose in blood 2 weeks post-radiation, then contracted.

CDR3 size: 12 residues. CDR1 and CDR2 (germline): MNHNY, SVGAGI (reference sequence). V lost 7 bases to trimming and J lost 2 bases, with 7 bases between them. Profiled with immunoSEQ multiplex PCR; TCRdb holds only in-frame clones, not every one. The sample lists 95,000 to 150,000 clones, approximately 78% occurring once. Documented time point: baseline pretreatment blood. Treatment described: 15 Gy SBRT to primary tumor, nephrectomy 4 weeks later. As to this clone: Its antigen is not identified.

The clonotype was recovered from an older woman with renal cell carcinoma. This specimen consisted of blood, obtained from a patient whose treatment included radiotherapy and nephrectomy. The chain is built from TRBV6-6 and TRBJ2-3, with D hard to call. The chain's CDR3 is CASTRTTDTQYF. The CDR3 nucleotides are TGTGCCAGCACGCGGACCACAGATACGCAGTATTTT.